The sequence of this TCR beta chain was determined in a study of cytomegalovirus exposure and HLA in healthy donors. The overall study: The roughly 100 million unique TCR beta sequences, from around 200 million T cells, were found by an earlier analysis.

Germline lookup yields CDR1 SNHLY and CDR2 FYNNEI. CDR3 length equals 13 residues. Germline trimming cut 7 bases from V and 4 bases from J; bases unmatched to any gene: 4. PCR involved 60 Vbeta and 13 Jbeta primers. TCRdb's copy holds only in-frame clones and misses some; the assay was immunoSEQ multiplex PCR. In the table there are around 140,000 clones, 60% to 80% of which are singletons. Sequenced input: PBMCs. This TCR derives from a male donor in good health and CMV-seronegative. This chain connects TRBV2 to TRBJ2-7; TRBD1 matches 10 bases. The CDR3 nucleotides are TGTGCCAGCAAGGACAGGGGGGAATACGAGCAGTACTTC. Its protein is CASKDRGEYEQYF.